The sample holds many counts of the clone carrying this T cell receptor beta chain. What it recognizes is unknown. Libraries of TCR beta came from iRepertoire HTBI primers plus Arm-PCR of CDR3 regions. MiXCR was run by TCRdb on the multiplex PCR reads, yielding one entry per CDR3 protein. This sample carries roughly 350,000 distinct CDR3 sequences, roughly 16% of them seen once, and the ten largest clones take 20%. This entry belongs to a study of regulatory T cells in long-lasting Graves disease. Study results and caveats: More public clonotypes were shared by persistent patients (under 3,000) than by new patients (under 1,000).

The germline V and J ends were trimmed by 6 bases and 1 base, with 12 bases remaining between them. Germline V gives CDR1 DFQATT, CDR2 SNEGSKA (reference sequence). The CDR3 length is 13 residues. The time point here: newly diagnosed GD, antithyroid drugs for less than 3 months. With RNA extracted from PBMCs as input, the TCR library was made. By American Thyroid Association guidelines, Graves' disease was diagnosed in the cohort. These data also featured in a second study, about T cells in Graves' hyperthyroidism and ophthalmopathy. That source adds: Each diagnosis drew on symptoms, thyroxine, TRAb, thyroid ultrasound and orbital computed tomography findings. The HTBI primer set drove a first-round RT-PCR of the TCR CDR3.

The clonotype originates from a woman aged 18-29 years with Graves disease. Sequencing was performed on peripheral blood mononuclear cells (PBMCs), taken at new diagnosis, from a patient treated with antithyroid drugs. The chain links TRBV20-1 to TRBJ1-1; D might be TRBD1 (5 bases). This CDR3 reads CSAVDNPNTEAFF. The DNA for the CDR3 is TGCAGTGCGGTGGACAATCCGAACACTGAAGCTTTCTTT.